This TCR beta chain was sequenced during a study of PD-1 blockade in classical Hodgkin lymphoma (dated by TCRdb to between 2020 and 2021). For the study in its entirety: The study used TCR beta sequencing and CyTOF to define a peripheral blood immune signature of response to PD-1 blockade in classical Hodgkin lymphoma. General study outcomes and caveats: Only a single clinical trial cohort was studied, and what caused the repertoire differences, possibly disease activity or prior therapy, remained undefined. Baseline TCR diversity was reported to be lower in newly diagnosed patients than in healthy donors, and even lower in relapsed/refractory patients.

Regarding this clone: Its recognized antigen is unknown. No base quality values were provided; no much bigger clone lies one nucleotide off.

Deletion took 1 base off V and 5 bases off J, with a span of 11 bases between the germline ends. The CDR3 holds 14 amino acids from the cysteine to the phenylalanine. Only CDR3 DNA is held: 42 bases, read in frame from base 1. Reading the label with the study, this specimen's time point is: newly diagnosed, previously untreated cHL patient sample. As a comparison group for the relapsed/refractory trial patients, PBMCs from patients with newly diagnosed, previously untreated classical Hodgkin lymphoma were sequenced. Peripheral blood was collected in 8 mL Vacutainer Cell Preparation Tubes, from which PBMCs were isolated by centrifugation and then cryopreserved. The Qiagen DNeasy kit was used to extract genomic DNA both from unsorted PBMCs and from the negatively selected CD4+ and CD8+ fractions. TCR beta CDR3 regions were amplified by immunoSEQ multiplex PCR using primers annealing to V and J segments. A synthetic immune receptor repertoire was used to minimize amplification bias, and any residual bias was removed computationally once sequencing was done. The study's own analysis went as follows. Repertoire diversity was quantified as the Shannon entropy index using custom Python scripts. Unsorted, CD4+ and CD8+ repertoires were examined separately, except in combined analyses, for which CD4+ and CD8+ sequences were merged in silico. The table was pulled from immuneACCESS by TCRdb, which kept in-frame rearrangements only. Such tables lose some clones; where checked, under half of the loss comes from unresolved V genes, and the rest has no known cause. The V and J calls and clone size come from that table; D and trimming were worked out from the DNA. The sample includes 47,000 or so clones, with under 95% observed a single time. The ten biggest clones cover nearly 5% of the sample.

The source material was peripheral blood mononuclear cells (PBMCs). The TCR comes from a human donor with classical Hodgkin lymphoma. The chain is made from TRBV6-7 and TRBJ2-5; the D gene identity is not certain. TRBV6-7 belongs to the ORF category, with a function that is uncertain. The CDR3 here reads CASSYFRPRETQYF. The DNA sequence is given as TGTGCCAGCAGTTACTTTCGGCCTCGGGAGACCCAGTACTTC.